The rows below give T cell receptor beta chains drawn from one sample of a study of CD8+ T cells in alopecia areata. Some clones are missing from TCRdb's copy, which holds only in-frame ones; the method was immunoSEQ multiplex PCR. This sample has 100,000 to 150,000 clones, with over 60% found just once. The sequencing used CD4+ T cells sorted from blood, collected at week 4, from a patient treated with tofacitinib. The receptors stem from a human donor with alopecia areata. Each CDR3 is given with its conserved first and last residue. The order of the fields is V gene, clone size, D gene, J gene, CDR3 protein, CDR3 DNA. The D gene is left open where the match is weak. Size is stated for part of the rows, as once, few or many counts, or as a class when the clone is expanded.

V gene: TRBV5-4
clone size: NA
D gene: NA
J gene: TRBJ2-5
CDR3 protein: CASSSLQGKETQYF
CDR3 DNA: TGTGCCAGCAGCTCTCTACAGGGAAAAGAGACCCAGTACTTC

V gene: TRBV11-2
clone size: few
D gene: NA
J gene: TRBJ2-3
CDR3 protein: CASSLEIQFTDTQYF
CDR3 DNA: TGTGCCAGCAGCTTAGAAATCCAGTTCACAGATACGCAGTATTTT

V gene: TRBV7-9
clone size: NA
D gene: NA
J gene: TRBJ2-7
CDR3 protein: CASSLTIPDEQYF
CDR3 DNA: TGTGCCAGCAGCTTGACTATCCCTGACGAGCAGTACTTC

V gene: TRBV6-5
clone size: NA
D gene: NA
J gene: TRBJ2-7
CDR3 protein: CASSYASSYEQYF
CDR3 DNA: TGTGCCAGCAGTTACGCGTCTTCCTACGAGCAGTACTTC

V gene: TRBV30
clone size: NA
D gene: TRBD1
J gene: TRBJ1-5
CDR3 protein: CAWSVRTGESNQPQHF
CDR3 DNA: TGTGCCTGGAGTGTACGGACAGGAGAAAGCAATCAGCCCCAGCATTTT

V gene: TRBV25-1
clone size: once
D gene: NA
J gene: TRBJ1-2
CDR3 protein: CASRGAGGYTF
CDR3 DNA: TGTGCCAGCAGGGGGGCGGGTGGCTACACCTTC

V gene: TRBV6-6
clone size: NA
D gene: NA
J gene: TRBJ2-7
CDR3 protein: CASSRAGNEQYF
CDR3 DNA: TGTGCCAGCAGCCGGGCCGGTAACGAGCAGTACTTC

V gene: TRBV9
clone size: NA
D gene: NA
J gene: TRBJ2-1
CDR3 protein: CASSVVPTTGEQFF
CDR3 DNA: TGTGCCAGCAGCGTAGTACCGACGACGGGAGAGCAGTTCTTC

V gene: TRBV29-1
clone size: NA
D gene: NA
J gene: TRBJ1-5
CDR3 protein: CSVKDRSNQPQHF
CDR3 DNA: TGCAGCGTAAAGGACAGAAGCAATCAGCCCCAGCATTTT

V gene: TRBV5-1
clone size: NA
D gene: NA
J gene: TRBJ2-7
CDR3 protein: CASSLDEEQYF
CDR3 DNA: TGCGCCAGCAGCTTGGACGAAGAGCAGTACTTC

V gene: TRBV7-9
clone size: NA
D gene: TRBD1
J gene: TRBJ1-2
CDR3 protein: CASSLEGGQGSHYTF
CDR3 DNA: TGTGCCAGCAGCTTAGAAGGGGGACAGGGCTCACACTACACCTTC

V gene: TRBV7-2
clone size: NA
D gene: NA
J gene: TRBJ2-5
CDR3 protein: CASSLNVETQYF
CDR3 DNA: TGTGCCAGCAGCTTAAACGTGGAGACCCAGTACTTC

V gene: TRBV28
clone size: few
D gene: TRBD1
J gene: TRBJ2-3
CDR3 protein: CASRRDRSRHTQYF
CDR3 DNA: TGTGCCAGCAGGCGGGACAGGTCAAGGCATACGCAGTATTTT

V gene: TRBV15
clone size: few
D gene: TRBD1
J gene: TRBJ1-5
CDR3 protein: CATSRGGTEGINQPQHF
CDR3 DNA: TGTGCCACCAGCAGAGGCGGGACAGAAGGGATAAATCAGCCCCAGCATTTT

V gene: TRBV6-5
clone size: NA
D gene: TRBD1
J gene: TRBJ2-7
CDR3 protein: CASRRQGQAYEQYF
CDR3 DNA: TGTGCCAGCAGACGACAGGGACAGGCCTACGAGCAGTACTTC

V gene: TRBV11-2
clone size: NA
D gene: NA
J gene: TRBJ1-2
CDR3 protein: CASSIGRNYGYTF
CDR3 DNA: TGTGCCAGCAGTATAGGGAGAAACTATGGCTACACCTTC

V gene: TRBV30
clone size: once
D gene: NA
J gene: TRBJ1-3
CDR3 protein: CAWSVQGGNTIYF
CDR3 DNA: TGTGCCTGGAGTGTACAGGGTGGAAACACCATATATTTT

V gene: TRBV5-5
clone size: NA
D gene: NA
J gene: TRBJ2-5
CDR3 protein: CASSWLTVAGETQYF
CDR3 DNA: TGTGCCAGCAGCTGGTTGACAGTGGCGGGAGAGACCCAGTACTTC

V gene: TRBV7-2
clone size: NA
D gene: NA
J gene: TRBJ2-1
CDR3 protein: CASSLRPGMGNEQFF
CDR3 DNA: TGTGCCAGCAGCCTACGACCGGGTATGGGGAATGAGCAGTTCTTC

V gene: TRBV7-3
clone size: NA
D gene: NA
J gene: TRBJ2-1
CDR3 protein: CASSLRQGGEQFF
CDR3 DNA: TGTGCCAGCAGCTTAAGGCAGGGAGGCGAGCAGTTCTTC

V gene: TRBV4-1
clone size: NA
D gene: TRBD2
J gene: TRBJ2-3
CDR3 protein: CASSPTSGGDMQYF
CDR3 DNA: TGCGCCAGCAGTCCGACTAGCGGGGGGGATATGCAGTATTTT

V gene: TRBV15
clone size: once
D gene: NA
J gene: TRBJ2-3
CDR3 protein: CATSRDIKGGADTQYF
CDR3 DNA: TGTGCCACCAGCAGAGATATTAAGGGGGGAGCAGATACGCAGTATTTT

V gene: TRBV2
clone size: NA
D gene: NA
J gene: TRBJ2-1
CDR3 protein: CASSDEPYNEQFF
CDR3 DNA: TGTGCCAGCAGTGACGAGCCCTACAATGAGCAGTTCTTC

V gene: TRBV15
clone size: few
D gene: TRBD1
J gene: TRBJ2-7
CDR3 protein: CATSPGGYEQYF
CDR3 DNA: TGTGCCACCAGCCCAGGGGGCTACGAGCAGTACTTC

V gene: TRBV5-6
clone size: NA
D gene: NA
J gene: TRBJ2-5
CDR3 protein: CASSSHVETQYF
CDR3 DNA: TGTGCCAGCAGCTCCCATGTAGAGACCCAGTACTTC

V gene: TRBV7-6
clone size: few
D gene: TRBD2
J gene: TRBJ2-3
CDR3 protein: CASSLGGLAGSTDTQYF
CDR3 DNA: TGTGCCAGCAGCTTAGGAGGACTAGCGGGTAGCACAGATACGCAGTATTTT

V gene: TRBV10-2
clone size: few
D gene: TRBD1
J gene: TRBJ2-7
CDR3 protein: CASSGTGSYEQYF
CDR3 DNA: TGCGCCAGCAGTGGGACAGGCTCCTACGAGCAGTACTTC

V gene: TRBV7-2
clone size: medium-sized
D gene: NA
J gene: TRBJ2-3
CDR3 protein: CASSLDRADTQYF
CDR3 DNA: TGTGCCAGCAGCTTAGACAGGGCAGATACGCAGTATTTT

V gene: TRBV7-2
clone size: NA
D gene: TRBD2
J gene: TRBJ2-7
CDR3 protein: CASTFSGDATYEQYF
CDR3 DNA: TGTGCCAGCACCTTTAGCGGGGACGCGACCTACGAGCAGTACTTC

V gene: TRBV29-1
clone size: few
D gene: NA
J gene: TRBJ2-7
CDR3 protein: CSVEKQGYEQYF
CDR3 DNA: TGCAGCGTTGAAAAACAGGGTTACGAGCAGTACTTC

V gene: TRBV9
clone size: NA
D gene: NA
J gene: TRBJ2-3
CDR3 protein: CASSVGASWGDTQYF
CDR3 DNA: TGTGCCAGCAGCGTAGGGGCAAGCTGGGGAGATACGCAGTATTTT

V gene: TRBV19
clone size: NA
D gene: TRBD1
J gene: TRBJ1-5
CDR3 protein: CATTPRGIEGNQPQHF
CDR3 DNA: TGTGCCACCACCCCCAGGGGGATAGAGGGCAATCAGCCCCAGCATTTT

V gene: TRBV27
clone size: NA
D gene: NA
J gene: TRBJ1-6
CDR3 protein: CASSFGNGSPLHF
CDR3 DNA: TGTGCCAGCAGTTTCGGAAACGGTTCACCCCTCCACTTT

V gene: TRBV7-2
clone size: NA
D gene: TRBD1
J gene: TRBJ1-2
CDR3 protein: CASSPNRDSNGYTF
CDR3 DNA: TGTGCCAGCAGCCCAAACCGGGACAGTAATGGCTACACCTTC

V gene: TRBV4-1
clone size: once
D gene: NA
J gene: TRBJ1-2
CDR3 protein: CASSQVDPGYGYTF
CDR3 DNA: TGCGCCAGCAGCCAAGTGGACCCCGGCTATGGCTACACCTTC

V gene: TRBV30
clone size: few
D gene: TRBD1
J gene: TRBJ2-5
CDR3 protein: CAWSRDSLETQYF
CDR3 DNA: TGTGCCTGGAGTCGGGACAGCTTAGAGACCCAGTACTTC

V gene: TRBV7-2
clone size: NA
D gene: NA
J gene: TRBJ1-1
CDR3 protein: CASSPRRGTEAFF
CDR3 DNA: TGTGCCAGCAGCCCCCGTAGAGGGACTGAAGCTTTCTTT

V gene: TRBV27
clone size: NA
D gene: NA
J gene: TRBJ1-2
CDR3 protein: CASSFKAGANYGYTF
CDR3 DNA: TGTGCCAGCAGTTTTAAAGCAGGGGCTAACTATGGCTACACCTTC

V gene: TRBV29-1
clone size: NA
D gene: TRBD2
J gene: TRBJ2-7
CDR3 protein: CSVQLAGTYEQYF
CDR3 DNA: TGCAGCGTTCAGCTAGCGGGGACCTACGAGCAGTACTTC

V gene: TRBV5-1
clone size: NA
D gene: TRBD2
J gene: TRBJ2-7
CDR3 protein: CASSPGTSLYEQYF
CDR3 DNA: TGCGCCAGCAGCCCCGGGACTAGCCTCTACGAGCAGTACTTC

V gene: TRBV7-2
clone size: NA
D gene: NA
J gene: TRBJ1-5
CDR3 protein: CASSLDREQPQHF
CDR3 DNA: TGTGCCAGCAGCTTAGACAGGGAACAGCCCCAGCATTTT

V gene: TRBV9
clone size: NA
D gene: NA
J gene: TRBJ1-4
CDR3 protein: CASSVSLDQPGEKLFF
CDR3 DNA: TGTGCCAGCAGCGTATCCCTCGACCAGCCAGGGGAAAAACTGTTTTTT

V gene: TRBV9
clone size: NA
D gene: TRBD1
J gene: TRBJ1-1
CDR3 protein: CASSVSADWTGLGTEAFF
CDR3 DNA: TGTGCCAGCAGCGTGTCCGCCGACTGGACAGGGCTGGGCACTGAAGCTTTCTTT

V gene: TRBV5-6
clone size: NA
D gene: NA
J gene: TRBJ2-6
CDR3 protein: CASSSQVSGANVLTF
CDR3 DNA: TGTGCCAGCAGCTCCCAGGTCTCTGGGGCCAACGTCCTGACTTTC

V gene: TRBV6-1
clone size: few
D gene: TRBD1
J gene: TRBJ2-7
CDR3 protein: CASSEGRGPVSYEQYF
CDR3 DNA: TGTGCCAGCAGTGAAGGCAGGGGGCCCGTCTCCTACGAGCAGTACTTC

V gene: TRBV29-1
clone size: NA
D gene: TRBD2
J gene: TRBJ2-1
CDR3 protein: CSVPKPGLAGGLNEQFF
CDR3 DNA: TGCAGCGTTCCTAAACCGGGACTAGCGGGTGGCTTAAATGAGCAGTTCTTC

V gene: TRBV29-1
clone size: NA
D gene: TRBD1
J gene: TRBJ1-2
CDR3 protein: CSVDIRDRGSFNYGYTF
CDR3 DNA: TGCAGCGTTGATATCCGAGACAGGGGTTCCTTTAACTATGGCTACACCTTC

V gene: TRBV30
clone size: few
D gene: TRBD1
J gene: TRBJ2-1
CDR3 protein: CAWTGTADNEQFF
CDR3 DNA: TGTGCCTGGACTGGGACAGCAGACAATGAGCAGTTCTTC

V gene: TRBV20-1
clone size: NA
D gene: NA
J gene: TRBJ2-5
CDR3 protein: CSAVSETQYF
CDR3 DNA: TGCAGTGCTGTCAGTGAGACCCAGTACTTC